Shown below are 29 T cell receptor beta chains from a single sample sequenced in a study of Graves' ophthalmopathy and Graves' hyperthyroidism. From RNA, the CDR3 regions of TCR beta chains were amplified and sequenced. The library came from an HTBI-primed first-round RT-PCR and a second-round multiplex PCR. In TCRdb, the multiplex PCR reads were re-called with MiXCR into one record per CDR3 protein. Of a few hundred thousand distinct CDR3 sequences listed, around a fifth are singletons. Sequences were obtained from peripheral blood. Source of these receptors: a woman younger than 30 with stable Graves' hyperthyroidism.

The chain employs TRBV4-2 and TRBJ2-5; the match to TRBD1 covers 9 bases. Per the germline V gene, CDR1 is LGHNA and CDR2 is YNFKEQ. This CDR3 spans 16 amino acids. With V trimmed by 0 bases and J by 3 bases, 5 bases remained unmatched. Written as DNA, the CDR3 is TGTGCCAGCAGCCAAGAGGACAGGGGTTGGGAAGAGACCCAGTACTTC. Translation: CASSQEDRGWEETQYF.

This clonotype was seen ten or more times. This chain links TRBV6-2 or TRBV6-3 with TRBJ2-7; weak D call: TRBD1 (6 bases). Germline CDR1 MNHEY, CDR2 SVGEGT. V was shortened by 10 bases and J by 3 bases, with 28 bases between the two germline ends. The CDR3 sequence is 17 residues long. CDR3 in amino acids: CATDSYRAPLKSYEQYF. As DNA, the CDR3 is TGTGCCACCGACAGCTACAGGGCTCCGTTAAAAAGCTACGAGCAGTACTTC.

This clonotype was counted many times. The chain is built from TRBV12-3 or TRBV12-4 and TRBJ2-7; 12 nucleotides align to TRBD2. Trimming took 6 bases from V and 7 from J; bases not matched to a gene: 7. The CDR3 extends over 14 amino acids. CDR3 loop: CASRDLAGGREQYF. CDR3 nucleotide sequence: TGTGCCAGCAGAGATCTAGCGGGAGGGCGTGAGCAGTACTTC.

This clonotype was recorded at least ten times. The CDR3 is CSARDQGTSYEQYF. In DNA form, the CDR3 reads TGCAGTGCTAGAGACCAGGGGACCTCCTACGAGCAGTACTTC. The J gene is TRBJ2-7, the V gene TRBV20-1, with D possibly being TRBD1 (6 bases). Germline V gene lookup returns CDR1 DFQATT and CDR2 SNEGSKA (reference sequence). This CDR3 spans 14 amino acids. V lost 0 bases, J lost 0 bases, and 9 bases lay in between.

The J gene is TRBJ1-3, the V gene TRBV20-1, with D possibly matching TRBD1 (6 bases). The CDR3 has 14 residues. In germline, CDR1 is DFQATT, CDR2 SNEGSKA (reference sequence). V lost 1 base to trimming and J lost 4 bases, with 11 bases between them. For the CDR3, the DNA is TGCAGTGCTAGAGCCGCGGGACACGGAAACACCATATATTTT. This codes for CSARAAGHGNTIYF.

This clonotype was counted many times. The V and J genes are TRBV28 and TRBJ1-2, with D maybe TRBD1 (5 bases). The CDR3 has 13 residues. The ends were cut back, 8 bases at V and 8 bases at J, with 18 bases in the middle. Germline V gives CDR1 MDHEN, CDR2 SYDVKM. The CDR3, as DNA: TGTGCCAGCCGGGGGGGGACCCGTGGAGGCTACACCTTC. Translated: CASRGGTRGGYTF.

With respect to this clonotype: This may be a read error, as it is one base from a much larger clone. The V call is TRBV12-3 or TRBV12-4, the J call TRBJ2-4, with D unresolved. The CDR3 is 12 residues long. Between the trimmed V and J ends, which lost 6 bases and 5 bases, there was a span of 8 bases. CDR3 sequence (DNA): TGTGCCAGCAGCAGAGATGAAAACATTCAGTACTTC. It codes for CASSRDENIQYF.

This clonotype was seen repeatedly, ten times or more. J is TRBJ2-7 and V is TRBV28; 9 nucleotides align to TRBD2. Trimming took 6 bases from V and 2 from J; bases not matched to a gene: 8. The CDR3 has 15 residues. Germline loops: CDR1 MDHEN, CDR2 SYDVKM. CDR3 region: CASRIAGARAYEQYF. Written as DNA, the CDR3 is TGTGCCAGCAGAATAGCGGGAGCTCGAGCCTACGAGCAGTACTTC. The whole variable domain, filled in from reference TRBV28 and TRBJ2-7, reads DVKVTQSSRYLVKRTGEKVFLECVQDMDHENMFWYRQDPGLGLRLIYFSYDVKMKEKGDIPEGYSVSREKKERFSLILESASTNQTSMYLCASRIAGARAYEQYFGPGTRLTVT.

This clonotype was seen at least ten times. CDR3 in amino acids: CATSSPSAQETQYF. The CDR3, as DNA: TGTGCCACCAGCAGTCCTAGCGCGCAAGAGACCCAGTACTTC. The chain links TRBV15 to TRBJ2-5; D might be TRBD2 (6 bases). V was clipped by 3 bases and J by 2 bases, with 10 bases between them. The CDR3 is made up of 14 amino acids. Germline V gene data show CDR1 as LNHNV and CDR2 as YYDKDF (reference sequence).

This clonotype was seen a handful of times. This chain joins TRBV20-1 and TRBJ2-5; no definite D call. The V gene lost 3 bases and the J gene lost 2 bases, with 10 bases spanning the gap. The CDR3 length is 13 residues. Germline V gene sequence: CDR1 DFQATT, CDR2 SNEGSKA (reference sequence). The CDR3 spells CSASKTVQETQYF. In DNA, the CDR3 is TGCAGTGCTAGTAAAACAGTACAAGAGACCCAGTACTTC.

This clonotype was seen repeatedly, ten times or more. The J gene is TRBJ1-2, the V gene TRBV6-5, with D maybe TRBD1 (5 bases). Per germline, CDR1 MNHEY and CDR2 SVGAGI. This CDR3 spans 13 amino acids. Trimming left V 3 bases short and J 4 bases short, with 9 bases between. Here the CDR3 reads CASSYQGTYGYTF. CDR3 DNA sequence: TGTGCCAGCAGTTATCAGGGAACCTATGGCTACACCTTC.

This clonotype was observed many times. This chain uses TRBV28 with TRBJ2-2; TRBD2 aligns across 8 bases. Germline lookup yields CDR1 MDHEN and CDR2 SYDVKM. With 5 bases clipped from V and 1 base from J, the junction kept 6 bases outside the gene matches. The CDR3 is made up of 16 amino acids. The chain's CDR3 is CASSLRGVWNTGELFF. For the CDR3, the DNA is TGTGCCAGCAGTCTGCGGGGGGTGTGGAACACCGGGGAGCTGTTTTTT. The whole variable domain, remainder taken from reference TRBV28 and TRBJ2-2, is DVKVTQSSRYLVKRTGEKVFLECVQDMDHENMFWYRQDPGLGLRLIYFSYDVKMKEKGDIPEGYSVSREKKERFSLILESASTNQTSMYLCASSLRGVWNTGELFFGEGSRLTVL.

The sample holds many counts of this clonotype. This chain links TRBV25-1 with TRBJ1-2; no clear D gene. The CDR3 spans 14 residues. The germline V gene encodes CDR1 MGHDK and CDR2 SYGVNS. Between the trimmed V and J ends, which lost 1 base and 6 bases, there was a span of 12 bases. The CDR3 sequence: CASSELGGRDGYTF. The CDR3 region has the DNA TGTGCCAGCAGTGAATTGGGAGGGCGCGATGGCTACACCTTC.

This CDR3 is CASSVNREGGYTF. CDR3 nucleotide sequence: TGTGCCAGCAGCGTAAACAGGGAGGGTGGCTACACCTTC. The chain uses TRBV7-2 and TRBJ1-2; D possibly corresponds to TRBD1 (6 bases). The V end lost 5 bases, the J end lost 7 bases, and 14 bases lay between the germline ends. Germline V gene sequence: CDR1 SGHTA, CDR2 FQGNSA. This CDR3 has 13 residues.

This clonotype was detected ten times or more. The rearrangement uses TRBV7-3 and TRBJ2-7, with 10 bases matching TRBD1. Germline V lookup: CDR1 SGHTA, CDR2 FQGTGA. The CDR3 consists of 14 residues. V lost 0 bases to trimming and J lost 6 bases; unmatched junction nucleotides: 2. The CDR3: CASSLTGQGTEQYF. The DNA for the CDR3 is TGTGCCAGCAGCTTAACGGGACAGGGGACCGAGCAGTACTTC. The variable domain in full, with the rest retrieved from reference TRBV7-3 and TRBJ2-7, is GAGVSQTPSNKVTEKGKYVELRCDPISGHTALYWYRQSLGQGPEFLIYFQGTGAADDSGLPNDRFFAVRPEGSVSTLKIQRTERGDSAVYLCASSLTGQGTEQYFGPGTRLTVT.

This clonotype was counted many times. V usage is TRBV19 and J usage is TRBJ1-5; 9 bases are shared with TRBD1. The junction had 5 bases not matched to a gene; V was cut back by 6 bases and J by 2 bases. Germline lookup yields CDR1 LNHDA and CDR2 SQIVND (reference sequence). The CDR3 runs 15 residues. The CDR3 loop reads CASRRDRDGNQPQHF. The CDR3 bases are TGTGCCAGTAGACGGGACAGGGACGGCAATCAGCCCCAGCATTTT.

V usage is TRBV12-3 or TRBV12-4 and J usage is TRBJ1-6; the match to TRBD1 covers 8 bases. The ends lost 5 bases at V and 6 bases at J; junction bases unmatched: 3. The CDR3 spans 14 residues. Here the CDR3 reads CASSKGQANSPLHF. The CDR3 region has the DNA TGTGCCAGCAGTAAGGGACAGGCTAATTCACCCCTCCACTTT.

This sequence joins TRBV7-2 and TRBJ2-7, with D possibly being TRBD2 (5 bases). With 2 bases removed from V and 6 bases from J, the gap between germline ends came to 14 bases. Germline-derived CDR1 and CDR2 are SGHTA and FQGNSA. This CDR3 region has 14 residues. The CDR3 DNA reads TGTGCCAGCAGCTTAACAGTGGGAGCGGTCGAGCAGTACTTC. It encodes CASSLTVGAVEQYF.

This clonotype appeared many times. The chain has TRBV2 and TRBJ1-2; D is unclear. The CDR3 sequence is 14 residues long. Germline V gene lookup returns CDR1 SNHLY and CDR2 FYNNEI. Between the trimmed V and J ends, which lost 10 bases and 2 bases, there was a span of 17 bases. The CDR3 reads CAIFPDTENYGYTF. Here the CDR3 DNA reads TGTGCCATCTTTCCAGACACCGAAAACTATGGCTACACCTTC.

This clonotype showed up just a few times. This chain connects TRBV19 to TRBJ2-2, with D uncertain. V was clipped by 3 bases and J by 5 bases, with 10 bases between them. The CDR3 extends over 14 amino acids. Germline V lookup: CDR1 LNHDA, CDR2 SQIVND (reference sequence). The CDR3 reads CASSISSMTGELFF. The CDR3, as DNA: TGTGCCAGTAGTATCTCTAGTATGACCGGGGAGCTGTTTTTT. Full variable domain (outside the CDR3, taken from reference TRBV19 and TRBJ2-2): DGGITQSPKYLFRKEGQNVTLSCEQNLNHDAMYWYRQDPGQGLRLIYYSQIVNDFQKGDIAEGYSVSREKKESFPLTVTSAQKNPTAFYLCASSISSMTGELFFGEGSRLTVL.

In its sample, this clonotype was seen many times. J is TRBJ1-2 and V is TRBV7-2, with 9 bases matching TRBD1. The CDR3 runs 15 residues. The V gene end was trimmed by 5 bases and the J gene end by 3 bases; junction bases not matched to a gene: 7. Germline CDR1 is SGHTA and CDR2 is FQGNSA. CDR3 nucleotides: TGTGCCAGCAGCCCTGGGACAGGGTGGGACTATGGCTACACCTTC. Protein product: CASSPGTGWDYGYTF. The complete variable domain, with remaining parts taken from reference TRBV7-2 and TRBJ1-2, reads GAGVSQSPSNKVTEKGKDVELRCDPISGHTALYWYRQSLGQGLEFLIYFQGNSAPDKSGLPSDRFSAERTGGSVSTLTIQRTQQEDSAVYLCASSPGTGWDYGYTFGSGTRLTVV.

This clonotype appeared many times. The chain employs TRBV25-1 and TRBJ1-2; D remains ambiguous. Trimming took off 2 bases at V and 3 bases at J, with 4 bases between the two ends. This CDR3 has 12 residues. In germline, CDR1 is MGHDK, CDR2 SYGVNS. Here the CDR3 DNA reads TGTGCCAGCAGTGAAGCAGACTATGGCTACACCTTC. It encodes CASSEADYGYTF.

This chain connects TRBV2 to TRBJ1-2, with D tentatively TRBD1 (5 bases). This CDR3 is built from 14 residues. CDR1 and CDR2 (germline): SNHLY, FYNNEI. Between the trimmed V and J ends, which lost 1 base and 8 bases, there was a span of 14 bases. The CDR3 DNA follows: TGTGCCAGCAGTGAAGGGGCAGGGCCTAGGGGCTACACCTTC. Amino acids: CASSEGAGPRGYTF.

There are a few counts of this clonotype. Its ends do not fully match the called genes, so a read error is possible. The gene calls are TRBV29-1 and TRBJ1-1; 11 bases match TRBD1. Germline-derived CDR1 and CDR2 are SQVTM and ANQGSEA. The CDR3 runs 18 residues. This CDR3 reads CSVEDRATGTGGNTEASF. The DNA of the CDR3 is TGCAGCGTTGAAGATCGGGCAACCGGGACAGGGGGGAATACTGAAGCTTCCTTT.

This clonotype was observed at least ten times. J is TRBJ2-7 and V is TRBV6-5; 13 nucleotides agree with TRBD2. The CDR3 is 15 residues long. J was trimmed by 3 bases and V by 2 bases; bases with no gene match: 1. From germline, CDR1 is MNHEY and CDR2 SVGAGI. In nucleotides, the CDR3 is TGTGCCAGCAGTTACGGGACTAGCGGGAACTACGAGCAGTACTTC. It encodes CASSYGTSGNYEQYF.

This clonotype showed up just once. The rearrangement uses TRBV30 and TRBJ1-2; D is undetermined. V lost 0 bases to trimming and J lost 5 bases, with 13 bases between them. This CDR3 region has 14 residues. The germline V gene encodes CDR1 GTSNPN and CDR2 SVGIG (reference sequence). The CDR3 region has the DNA TGTGCCTGGAGTGTCGATTCCCTGCTTTATGGCTACACCTTC. This translates into CAWSVDSLLYGYTF.

This clonotype has ten or more counts. V and J are TRBV11-2 and TRBJ2-7; D is tentatively TRBD1 or TRBD2 (5 bases each). The germline gives CDR1 SGHAT, CDR2 FQNNGV. The CDR3 sequence is 14 residues long. V lost 1 base to trimming and J lost 6 bases, with 13 bases between them. The chain's CDR3 is CASSLAVGTTEQYF. The DNA of the CDR3 is TGTGCCAGCAGCTTAGCTGTAGGGACGACCGAGCAGTACTTC. The full variable domain, with the rest looked up from reference TRBV11-2 and TRBJ2-7, is EAGVAQSPRYKIIEKRQSVAFWCNPISGHATLYWYQQILGQGPKLLIQFQNNGVVDDSQLPKDRFSAERLKGVDSTLKIQPAKLEDSAVYLCASSLAVGTTEQYFGPGTRLTVT.

This clonotype was seen at least ten times. This chain uses TRBV29-1 with TRBJ1-1; the D is unclear. The germline V and J ends were trimmed by 4 bases and 1 base, with 7 bases remaining between them. The germline CDR1 and CDR2 sequences are SQVTM and ANQGSEA. This CDR3 comprises 12 residues. The CDR3 DNA is TGCAGCGTTGGGCACCAGAACACTGAAGCTTTCTTT. Its protein is CSVGHQNTEAFF.

Many counts were recorded for this clonotype. V and J are TRBV27 and TRBJ2-2, with no clear D. From germline, CDR1 is MNHEY and CDR2 SMNVEV (reference sequence). The CDR3 totals 10 residues. The V gene lost 7 bases and the J gene lost 9 bases, with 6 bases spanning the gap. CDR3 coding DNA: TGTGCCAGCAAGGCCCGGGAGCTGTTTTTT. The encoded protein is CASKARELFF.